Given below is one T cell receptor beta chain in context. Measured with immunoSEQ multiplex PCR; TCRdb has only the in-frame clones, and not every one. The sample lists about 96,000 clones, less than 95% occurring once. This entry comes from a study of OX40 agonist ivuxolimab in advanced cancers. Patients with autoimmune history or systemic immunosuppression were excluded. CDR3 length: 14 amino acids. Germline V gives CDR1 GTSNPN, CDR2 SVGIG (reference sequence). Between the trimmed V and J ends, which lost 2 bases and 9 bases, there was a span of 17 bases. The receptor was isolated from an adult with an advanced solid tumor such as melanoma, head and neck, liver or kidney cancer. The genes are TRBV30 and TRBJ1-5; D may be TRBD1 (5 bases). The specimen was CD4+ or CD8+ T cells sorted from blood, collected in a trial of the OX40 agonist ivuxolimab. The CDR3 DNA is TGTGCCTGGAGTCGACGGGGCAGGCAACGGCCCCAGCATTTT. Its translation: CAWSRRGRQRPQHF.